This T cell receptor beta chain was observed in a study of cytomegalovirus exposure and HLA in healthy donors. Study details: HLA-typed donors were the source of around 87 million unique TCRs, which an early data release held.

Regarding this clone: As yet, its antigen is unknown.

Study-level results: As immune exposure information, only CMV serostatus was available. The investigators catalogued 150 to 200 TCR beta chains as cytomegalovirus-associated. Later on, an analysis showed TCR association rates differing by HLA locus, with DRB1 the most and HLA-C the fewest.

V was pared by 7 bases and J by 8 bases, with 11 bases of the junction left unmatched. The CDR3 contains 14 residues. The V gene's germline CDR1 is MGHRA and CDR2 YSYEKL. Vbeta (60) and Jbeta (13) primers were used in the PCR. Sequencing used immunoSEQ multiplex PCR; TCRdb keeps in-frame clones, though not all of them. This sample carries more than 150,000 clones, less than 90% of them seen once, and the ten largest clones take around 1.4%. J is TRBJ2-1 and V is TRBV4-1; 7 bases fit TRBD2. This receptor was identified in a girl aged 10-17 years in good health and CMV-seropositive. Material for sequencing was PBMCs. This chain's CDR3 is CASTERERGHEQFF. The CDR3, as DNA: TGCGCCAGCACCGAACGAGAGCGGGGACATGAGCAGTTCTTC.